These 10 T cell receptor beta chains share one sample of origin, sequenced in a study of shared clonotypes between healthy human individuals. Selected positively for CCR7 and CD45RO-negative, naive CD8 cells excluded terminally differentiated effector memory CD45RA+ cells. Data came from immunoSEQ multiplex PCR; TCRdb stores just in-frame clones and leaves some out. The sample yields 760,000 or so clones, around 96% seen once. Source material: naive CD8+ T cells sorted from blood. The source of these receptors is a man between 25 and 39 years old in good health.

Turning to this clone: This same CDR3 is encoded by further DNA sequences in the sample. This sequence joins TRBV27 and TRBJ2-2; D ambiguous. Trimming shortened V by 0 bases and J by 6 bases, and 2 bases separated the two germline ends. The CDR3 is 12 amino acids. Germline lookup yields CDR1 MNHEY and CDR2 SMNVEV (reference sequence). This CDR3 is CASSLSAGELFF. The DNA for the CDR3 is TGTGCCAGCAGTTTATCAGCCGGGGAGCTGTTTTTT.

This clone was observed a single time. The CDR3 loop reads CASSVGRGTDTQYF. CDR3 in DNA: TGTGCCAGCAGCGTAGGGCGGGGCACAGATACGCAGTATTTT. V is TRBV9 and J is TRBJ2-3; possibly TRBD2 for D (5 bases). CDR3 size: 14 residues. Trimming took off 0 bases at V and 1 base at J, with 6 bases between the two ends. Germline values: CDR1 SGDLS, CDR2 YYNGEE.

V usage is TRBV6-1 and J usage is TRBJ2-2; D is unclear. Germline CDR1 reads MNHNS; CDR2 reads SASEGT. CDR3 length: 13 amino acids. Trimming stripped 8 bases from V and 7 bases from J, with 14 bases between. The CDR3 here is CASELGYFGELFF. In DNA form, the CDR3 reads TGTGCCAGCGAATTGGGTTATTTCGGGGAGCTGTTTTTT.

The chain joins TRBV7-9 to TRBJ2-7; D not resolved. CDR3 length: 11 residues. In germline, CDR1 is SEHNR, CDR2 FQNEAQ (reference sequence). V was pared by 5 bases and J by 9 bases, with 11 bases between. In nucleotides, the CDR3 is TGTGCCAGCAGCCTACAGTCGCCGCAGTACTTC. This gives the protein CASSLQSPQYF.

V is TRBV19 and J is TRBJ2-1, with 10 bases fitting TRBD2. The trim removed 4 bases at V and 2 bases at J, leaving 2 bases unmatched. The CDR3 is made up of 15 amino acids. CDR1 and CDR2 from the germline V gene are LNHDA and SQIVND (reference sequence). The DNA for the CDR3 is TGTGCCAGTAGTACTACTAGCGGGGCCTACAATGAGCAGTTCTTC. It specifies CASSTTSGAYNEQFF.

V and J are TRBV7-9 and TRBJ2-1; a possible D gene is TRBD2 (5 bases). Trimming cost V 4 bases and J 0 bases, with 13 bases left between them. CDR1 is SEHNR, CDR2 FQNEAQ, per germline (reference sequence). The CDR3 has 16 amino acids. DNA for the CDR3: TGTGCCAGCAGCTCTGGACTCAGAAGCTCCTACAATGAGCAGTTCTTC. Amino acids: CASSSGLRSSYNEQFF.

The CDR3 sequence: CASSLTPTGPLINEQFF. The CDR3 DNA follows: TGTGCCAGCAGCTTAACTCCCACGGGGCCGCTGATCAATGAGCAGTTCTTC. This sequence joins TRBV11-2 and TRBJ2-1, with D perhaps assigned TRBD1 or TRBD2 (5 bases each). CDR1 is SGHAT and CDR2 is FQNNGV in the germline V gene. This CDR3 is built from 17 residues. V was shortened by 2 bases and J by 6 bases, with 20 bases between the two germline ends.

The rearrangement links TRBV18 to TRBJ2-1; 8 nucleotides align to TRBD2. This CDR3 contains 15 residues. Germline values: CDR1 KGHSH, CDR2 LQKENI. Trimming removed 2 bases from V and 6 bases from J; junction bases left unmatched: 6. The CDR3 DNA reads TGTGCCAGCTCACCAAGCGGGAGTCGGGGCAATGAGCAGTTCTTC. Translation gives CASSPSGSRGNEQFF.

V is TRBV29-1 and J is TRBJ2-1; no clear D gene. The CDR3 length is 17 residues. Germline CDR1 SQVTM, CDR2 ANQGSEA. V was shortened by 4 bases and J by 2 bases, with 21 bases between the two germline ends. CDR3 nucleotide sequence: TGCAGCGTTGCGGGTATAACGGGTATTGGCCCCTACAATGAGCAGTTCTTC. Amino acid sequence: CSVAGITGIGPYNEQFF.

The rearrangement joins TRBV7-6 to TRBJ2-1, with 9 bases matching TRBD1. Per the germline V gene, CDR1 is SGHVS and CDR2 is FNYEAQ. The V gene end was trimmed by 2 bases and the J gene end by 6 bases; junction bases not matched to a gene: 8. The CDR3 totals 16 residues. The CDR3 sequence is CASSLLTGGWVNEQFF. As DNA, the CDR3 is TGTGCCAGCAGCTTATTAACAGGGGGCTGGGTCAATGAGCAGTTCTTC.